The entry below describes one T cell receptor (beta chain). As yet, its antigen is unknown. There are 16 residues in the CDR3. Germline assignment: CDR1 SGHAT and CDR2 FQNNGV. Unmatched junction bases numbered 12, after V lost 6 bases and J lost 2 bases. The PCR contained 60 Vbeta and 13 Jbeta primers. TCRdb's copy holds only in-frame clones and misses some; the assay was immunoSEQ multiplex PCR. The table includes fewer than 150,000 clones, approximately 79% detected once. The data stem from a study of cytomegalovirus exposure and HLA in healthy donors. Turning to the study itself: There were 300 to 400 genotyped donors. Of these, 75% to 85% fell in the genetic ancestry cluster associated with self-reported Caucasian donors.

The study's findings and limits: Later genetic work tied a missense DCLRE1C variant to beta-chain V and J trimming. Productive status was seen about 87% or about 30% of the time for most TCR beta V segments in an earlier analysis. Highest at DRB1 and lowest at HLA-C, TCR association rates differed among HLA loci in a later analysis.

Sequencing was performed on PBMCs. This sequence was found in a man over 45 in good health and CMV-seropositive. V usage is TRBV11-2 and J usage is TRBJ1-1, with 7 bases aligning to TRBD1. Written as DNA, the CDR3 is TGTGCCAGCAGAAGGAGATCGGACAGGACAAACACTGAAGCTTTCTTT. Its protein is CASRRRSDRTNTEAFF.